The clone carrying this T cell receptor (beta chain) was counted at least ten times. CDR1 is SGHTA, CDR2 FQGNSA, per germline. V lost 5 bases to trimming and J lost 4 bases; unmatched junction nucleotides: 3. The CDR3 loop spans 13 amino acids. The sample originates from a study of T cells after yellow fever vaccination. A single record per CDR3 protein comes from TCRdb applying MiXCR to the 5' RACE reads. Here the sample spans about 320,000 distinct CDR3 sequences, about 4.5% being singletons. Sequencing was performed on PBMCs, taken 15 days after the yellow fever booster vaccination. The source is a man aged 18-30 years who received the YFV17D yellow fever vaccine. The chain recombines TRBV7-2 with TRBJ2-3; 7 bases are shared with TRBD2. The CDR3 region has the DNA TGTGCCAGCAGCGGGAGGGTCGCAGATACGCAGTATTTT. Its protein is CASSGRVADTQYF.